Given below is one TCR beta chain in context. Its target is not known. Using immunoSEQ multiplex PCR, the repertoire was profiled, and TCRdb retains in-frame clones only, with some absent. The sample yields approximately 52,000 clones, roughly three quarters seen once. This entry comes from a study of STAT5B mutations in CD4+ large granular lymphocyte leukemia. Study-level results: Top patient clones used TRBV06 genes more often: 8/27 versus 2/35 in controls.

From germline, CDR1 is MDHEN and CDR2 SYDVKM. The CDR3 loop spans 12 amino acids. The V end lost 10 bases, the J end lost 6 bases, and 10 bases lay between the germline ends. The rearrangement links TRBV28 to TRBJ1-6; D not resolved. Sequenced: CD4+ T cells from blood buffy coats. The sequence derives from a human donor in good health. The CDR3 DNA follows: TGTGCCATCTCGGGCCTTAATTCACCCCTCCACTTT. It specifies CAISGLNSPLHF.